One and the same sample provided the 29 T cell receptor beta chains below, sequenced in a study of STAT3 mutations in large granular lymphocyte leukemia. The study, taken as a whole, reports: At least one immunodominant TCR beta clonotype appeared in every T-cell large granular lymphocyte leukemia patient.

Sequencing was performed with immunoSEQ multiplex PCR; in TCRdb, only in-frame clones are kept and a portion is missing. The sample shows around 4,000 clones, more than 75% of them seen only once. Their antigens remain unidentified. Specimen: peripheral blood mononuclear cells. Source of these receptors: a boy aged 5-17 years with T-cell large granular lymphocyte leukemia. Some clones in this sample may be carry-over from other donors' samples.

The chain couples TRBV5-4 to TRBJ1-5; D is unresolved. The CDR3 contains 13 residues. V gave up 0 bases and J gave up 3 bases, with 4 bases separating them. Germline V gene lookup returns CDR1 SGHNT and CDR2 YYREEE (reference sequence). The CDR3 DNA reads TGTGCCAGCAGCTTGGACAACAATCAGCCCCAGCATTTT. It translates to CASSLDNNQPQHF.

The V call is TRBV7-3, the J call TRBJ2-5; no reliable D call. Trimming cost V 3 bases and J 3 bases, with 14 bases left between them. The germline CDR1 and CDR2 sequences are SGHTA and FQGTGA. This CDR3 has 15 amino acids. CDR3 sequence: CASSFGGTTEETQYF. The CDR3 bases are TGTGCCAGCAGCTTTGGCGGCACGACGGAAGAGACCCAGTACTTC.

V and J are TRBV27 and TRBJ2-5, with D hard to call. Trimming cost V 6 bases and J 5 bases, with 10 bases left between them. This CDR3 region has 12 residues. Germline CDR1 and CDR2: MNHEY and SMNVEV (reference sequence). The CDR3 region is CASSVIGETQYF. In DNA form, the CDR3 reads TGTGCCAGCAGCGTCATTGGGGAGACCCAGTACTTC.

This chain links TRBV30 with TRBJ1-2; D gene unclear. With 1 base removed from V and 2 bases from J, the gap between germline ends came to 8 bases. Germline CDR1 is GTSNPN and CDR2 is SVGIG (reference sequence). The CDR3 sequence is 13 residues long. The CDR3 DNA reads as TGTGCCTGGAGTGGTTCCTCCAACTATGGCTACACCTTC. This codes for CAWSGSSNYGYTF.

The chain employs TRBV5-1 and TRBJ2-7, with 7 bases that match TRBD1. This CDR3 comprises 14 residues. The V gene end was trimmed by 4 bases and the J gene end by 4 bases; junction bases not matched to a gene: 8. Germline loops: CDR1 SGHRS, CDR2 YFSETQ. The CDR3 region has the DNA TGCGCCAGCAGCCCTGGACAGGCAATTTACGAGCAGTACTTC. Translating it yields CASSPGQAIYEQYF. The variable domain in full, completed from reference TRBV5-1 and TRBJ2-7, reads KAGVTQTPRYLIKTRGQQVTLSCSPISGHRSVSWYQQTPGQGLQFLFEYFSETQRNKGNFPGRFSGRQFSNSRSEMNVSTLELGDSALYLCASSPGQAIYEQYFGPGTRLTVT.

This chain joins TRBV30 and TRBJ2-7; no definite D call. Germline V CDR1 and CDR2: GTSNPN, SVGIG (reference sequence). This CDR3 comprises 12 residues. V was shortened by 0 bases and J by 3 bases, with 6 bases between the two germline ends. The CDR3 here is CAWSVGSYEQYF. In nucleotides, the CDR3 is TGTGCCTGGAGTGTAGGCAGCTACGAGCAGTACTTC. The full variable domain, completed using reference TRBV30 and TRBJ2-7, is SQTIHQWPATLVQPVGSPLSLECTVEGTSNPNLYWYRQAAGRGLQLLFYSVGIGQISSEVPQNLSASRPQDRQFILSSKKLLLSDSGFYLCAWSVGSYEQYFGPGTRLTVT.

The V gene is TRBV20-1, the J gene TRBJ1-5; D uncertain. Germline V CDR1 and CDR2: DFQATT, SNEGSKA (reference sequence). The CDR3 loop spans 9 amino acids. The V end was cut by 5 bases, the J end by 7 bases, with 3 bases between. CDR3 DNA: TGCAGTGCTCCCCAGCCCCAGCATTTT. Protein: CSAPQPQHF.

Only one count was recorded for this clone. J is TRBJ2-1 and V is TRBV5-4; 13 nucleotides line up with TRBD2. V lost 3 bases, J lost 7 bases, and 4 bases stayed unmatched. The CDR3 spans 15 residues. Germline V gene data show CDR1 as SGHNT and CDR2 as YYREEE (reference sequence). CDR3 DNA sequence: TGTGCCAGCAGCTCGGGACTAGCGGGGTTGAATGAGCAGTTCTTC. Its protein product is CASSSGLAGLNEQFF.

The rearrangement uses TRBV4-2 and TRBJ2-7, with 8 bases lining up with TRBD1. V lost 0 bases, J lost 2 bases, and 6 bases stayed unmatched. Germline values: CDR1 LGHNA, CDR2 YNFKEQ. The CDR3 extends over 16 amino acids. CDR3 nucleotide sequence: TGTGCCAGCAGCCAAGAGGGGCCGGGACAGGCCTACGAGCAGTACTTC. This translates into CASSQEGPGQAYEQYF.

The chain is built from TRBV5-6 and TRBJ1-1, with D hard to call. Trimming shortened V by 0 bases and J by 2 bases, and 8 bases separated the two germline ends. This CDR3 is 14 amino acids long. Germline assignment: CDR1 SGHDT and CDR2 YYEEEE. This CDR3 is CASSLAPGNTEAFF. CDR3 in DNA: TGTGCCAGCAGCTTGGCGCCGGGAAACACTGAAGCTTTCTTT.

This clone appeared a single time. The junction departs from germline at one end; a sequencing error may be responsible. CDR3 DNA sequence: TGCGCCAGCACCTTGACAGGGGATAGTAATGGCTACACCTTC. Amino acids: CASTLTGDSNGYTF. This sequence joins TRBV5-1 and TRBJ1-2; 8 bases are shared with TRBD1. Germline CDR1 and CDR2: SGHRS and YFSETQ. The CDR3 is 14 amino acids.

The CDR3 reads CASSFFVRDRYKQYF. DNA for the CDR3: TGTGCCAGCAGCTTCTTTGTCCGGGACAGGTACAAGCAGTACTTC. V gene TRBV5-6 combines with J gene TRBJ2-7; 8 bases match TRBD1. V shed 2 bases and J 8 bases; nucleotides not matched to a gene: 12. This CDR3 is 15 amino acids long. Germline V lookup: CDR1 SGHDT, CDR2 YYEEEE.

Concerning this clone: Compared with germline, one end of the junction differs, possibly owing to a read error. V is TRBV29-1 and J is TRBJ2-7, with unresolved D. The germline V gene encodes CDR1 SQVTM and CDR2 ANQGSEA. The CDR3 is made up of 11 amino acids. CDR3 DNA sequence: TGCAGCGTTGAACTTAACCGGGTCCCAATCTTC. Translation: CSVELNRVPIF.

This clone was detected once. The CDR3 DNA reads as TGCGCCAGCAGCTTGGACACAGGGGTTTTGGCCCTCCACTTT. This sequence encodes CASSLDTGVLALHF. The chain recombines TRBV5-1 with TRBJ1-6, with 7 bases matching TRBD1. There are 14 residues in the CDR3. Trimming at V came to 0 bases and at J to 14 bases, leaving 8 bases not matched to a gene. Germline V gives CDR1 SGHRS, CDR2 YFSETQ.

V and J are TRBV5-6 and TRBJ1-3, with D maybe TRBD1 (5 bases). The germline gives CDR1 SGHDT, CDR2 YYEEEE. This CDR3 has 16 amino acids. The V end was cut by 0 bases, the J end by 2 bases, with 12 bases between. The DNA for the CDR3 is TGTGCCAGCAGCTTGGGTGGGACTGTCGCTGGAAACACCATATATTTT. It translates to CASSLGGTVAGNTIYF.

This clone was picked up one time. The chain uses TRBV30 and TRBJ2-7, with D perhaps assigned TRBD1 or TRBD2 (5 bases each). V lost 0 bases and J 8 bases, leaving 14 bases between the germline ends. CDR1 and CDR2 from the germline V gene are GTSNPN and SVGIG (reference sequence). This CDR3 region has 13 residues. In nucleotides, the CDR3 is TGTGCCTGGAGTGTGTGGGACCGGAGGCAGCAGTACTTC. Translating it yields CAWSVWDRRQQYF.

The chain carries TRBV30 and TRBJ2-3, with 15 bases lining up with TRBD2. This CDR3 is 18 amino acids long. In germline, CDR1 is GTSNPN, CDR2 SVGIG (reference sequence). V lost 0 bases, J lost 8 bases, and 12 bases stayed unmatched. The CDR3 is CAWSVTGTSGRKFATQYF. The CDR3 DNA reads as TGTGCCTGGAGTGTTACAGGGACTAGCGGGAGGAAATTTGCTACGCAGTATTTT. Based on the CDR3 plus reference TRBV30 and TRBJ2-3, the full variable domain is SQTIHQWPATLVQPVGSPLSLECTVEGTSNPNLYWYRQAAGRGLQLLFYSVGIGQISSEVPQNLSASRPQDRQFILSSKKLLLSDSGFYLCAWSVTGTSGRKFATQYFGPGTRLTVL.

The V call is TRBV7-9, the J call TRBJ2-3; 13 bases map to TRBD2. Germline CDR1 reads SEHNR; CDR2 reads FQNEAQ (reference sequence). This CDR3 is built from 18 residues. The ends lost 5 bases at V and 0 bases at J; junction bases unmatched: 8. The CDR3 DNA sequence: TGTGCCAGCAGCCCCGGGACTAGCGGGGTCAAAAGCACAGATACGCAGTATTTT. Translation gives CASSPGTSGVKSTDTQYF.

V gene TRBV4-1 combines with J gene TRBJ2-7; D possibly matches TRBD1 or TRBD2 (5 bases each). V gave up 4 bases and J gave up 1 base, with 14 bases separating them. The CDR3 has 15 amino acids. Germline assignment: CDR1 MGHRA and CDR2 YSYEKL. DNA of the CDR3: TGCGCCAGCAGCCCGCAGGGCGAGGGATCCTACGAGCAGTACTTC. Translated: CASSPQGEGSYEQYF.

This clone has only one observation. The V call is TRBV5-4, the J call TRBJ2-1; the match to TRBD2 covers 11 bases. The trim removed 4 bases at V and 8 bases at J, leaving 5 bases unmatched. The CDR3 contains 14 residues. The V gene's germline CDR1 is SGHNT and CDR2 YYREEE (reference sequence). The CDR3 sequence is CASSLELAGDEQFF. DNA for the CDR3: TGTGCCAGCAGCCTAGAACTAGCGGGAGATGAGCAGTTCTTC.

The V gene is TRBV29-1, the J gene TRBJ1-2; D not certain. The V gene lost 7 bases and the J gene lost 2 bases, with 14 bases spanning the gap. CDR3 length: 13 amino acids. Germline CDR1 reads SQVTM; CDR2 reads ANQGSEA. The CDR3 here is CSARTGRNYGYTF. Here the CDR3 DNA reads TGCAGCGCCCGAACGGGGAGAAACTATGGCTACACCTTC.

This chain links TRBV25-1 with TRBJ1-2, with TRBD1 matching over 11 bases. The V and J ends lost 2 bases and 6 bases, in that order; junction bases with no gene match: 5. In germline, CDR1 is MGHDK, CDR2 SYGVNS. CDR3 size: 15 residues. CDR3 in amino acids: CASSERTGGADGYTF. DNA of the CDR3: TGTGCCAGCAGTGAAAGGACAGGGGGCGCCGATGGCTACACCTTC.

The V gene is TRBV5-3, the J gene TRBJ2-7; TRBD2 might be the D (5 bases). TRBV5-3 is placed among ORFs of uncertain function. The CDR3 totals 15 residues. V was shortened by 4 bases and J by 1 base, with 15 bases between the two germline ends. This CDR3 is CARSGSGSVSYEQYF. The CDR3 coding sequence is TGTGCCAGAAGCGGAAGTGGGAGCGTGTCCTACGAGCAGTACTTC.

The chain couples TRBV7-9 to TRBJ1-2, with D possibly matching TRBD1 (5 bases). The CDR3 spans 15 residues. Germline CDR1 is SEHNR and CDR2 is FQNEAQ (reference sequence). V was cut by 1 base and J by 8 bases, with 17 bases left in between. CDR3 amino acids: CASSLVRPHRGGYTF. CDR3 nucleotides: TGTGCCAGCAGCTTAGTAAGACCCCACCGGGGGGGCTACACCTTC.

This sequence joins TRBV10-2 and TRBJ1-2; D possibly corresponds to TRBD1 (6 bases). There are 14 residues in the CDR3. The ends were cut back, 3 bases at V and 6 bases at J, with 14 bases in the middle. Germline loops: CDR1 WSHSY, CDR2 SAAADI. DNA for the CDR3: TGCGCCAGCAGTGATCCTCCGGGGGCGGATGGCTACACCTTC. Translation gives CASSDPPGADGYTF.

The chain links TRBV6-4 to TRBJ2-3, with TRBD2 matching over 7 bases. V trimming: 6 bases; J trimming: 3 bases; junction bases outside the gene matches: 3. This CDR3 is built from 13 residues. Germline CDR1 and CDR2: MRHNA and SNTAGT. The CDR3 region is CASSGGSTDTQYF. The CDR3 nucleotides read TGTGCCAGCAGCGGGGGGAGTACAGATACGCAGTATTTT.

CDR3 nucleotide sequence: TGTGCCAGCAGCTTAGGGACAGGGGTATTGTTGGAGCAGTTCTTC. The encoded protein is CASSLGTGVLLEQFF. V gene TRBV7-9 combines with J gene TRBJ2-1; 9 bases agree with TRBD1. The CDR3 has 15 residues. From germline, CDR1 is SEHNR and CDR2 FQNEAQ (reference sequence). V was pared by 1 base and J by 10 bases, with 8 bases of the junction left unmatched.

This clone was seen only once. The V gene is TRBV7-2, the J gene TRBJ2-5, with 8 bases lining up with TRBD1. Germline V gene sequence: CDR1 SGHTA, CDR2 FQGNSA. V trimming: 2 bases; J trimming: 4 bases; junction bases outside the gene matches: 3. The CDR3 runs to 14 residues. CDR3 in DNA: TGTGCCAGCAGCTTACAGGGGGCCAGAGAGACCCAGTACTTC. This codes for CASSLQGARETQYF.

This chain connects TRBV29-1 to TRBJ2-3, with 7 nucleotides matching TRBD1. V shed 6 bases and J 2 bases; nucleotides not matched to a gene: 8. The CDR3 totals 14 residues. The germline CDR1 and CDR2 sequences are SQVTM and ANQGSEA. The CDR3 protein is CSVGDRPFTDTQYF. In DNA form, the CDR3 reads TGCAGCGTGGGGGACAGACCCTTCACAGATACGCAGTATTTT.